This TCR beta chain comes out of a study of T-cell memory formation after mild COVID-19. Study background: TCR clusters showed largely donor specificity.

A remark on this clonotype: Its antigen is currently unknown.

CDR3 length: 15 amino acids. Trimming removed 4 bases from V and 3 bases from J; junction bases left unmatched: 6. CDR1 is MNHEY, CDR2 SMNVEV, per germline (reference sequence). Study-wide results and limits: Proof of SARS-CoV-2 specificity was absent for the second-wave clones that crested on day 37. Contracting clones localized mainly to CM and EM when CD4+ and mainly to EMRA when CD8+.

MiXCR, applied by TCRdb to the 5' RACE reads, yields one record per CDR3 protein. The profile shows 550,000 to 600,000 distinct CDR3 sequences, roughly a fifth of them singletons. The source of this sequence is an adult woman who had mild COVID-19 (a few samples of this study predate the infection). Cell type and time point are not known. Sequencing was performed on PBMCs or a T cell subset sorted from them (not recorded which). The genes are TRBV27 and TRBJ1-1; 9 bases line up with TRBD1. CDR3: CASSSTGGWDTEAFF. CDR3 DNA sequence: TGTGCCAGCAGTTCTACAGGGGGCTGGGACACTGAAGCTTTCTTT.